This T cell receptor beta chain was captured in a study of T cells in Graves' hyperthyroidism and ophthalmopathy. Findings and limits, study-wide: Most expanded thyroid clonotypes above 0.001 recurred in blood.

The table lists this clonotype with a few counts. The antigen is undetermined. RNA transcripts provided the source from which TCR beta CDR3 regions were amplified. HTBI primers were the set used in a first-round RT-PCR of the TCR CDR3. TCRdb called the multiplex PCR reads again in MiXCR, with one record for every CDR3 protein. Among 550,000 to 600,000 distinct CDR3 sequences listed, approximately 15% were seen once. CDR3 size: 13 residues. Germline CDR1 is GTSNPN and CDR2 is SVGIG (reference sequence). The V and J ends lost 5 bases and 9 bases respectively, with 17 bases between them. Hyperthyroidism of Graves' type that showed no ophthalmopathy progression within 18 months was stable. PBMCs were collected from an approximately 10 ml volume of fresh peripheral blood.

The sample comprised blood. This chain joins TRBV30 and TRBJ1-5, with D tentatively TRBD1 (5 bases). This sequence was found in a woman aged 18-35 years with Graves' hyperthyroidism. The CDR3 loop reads CAWGDGVKLPQHF. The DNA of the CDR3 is TGTGCCTGGGGGGACGGAGTCAAGTTGCCCCAGCATTTT.